The source of this T cell receptor beta chain is a study of response to subunit inactivated influenza vaccine. Study-wide results and limits: The authors put forward the suggestion that each seasonal influenza vaccination may bring in only a limited number of new T cells.

A remark on this clonotype: What it binds is unknown.

From the RT-PCR reads, TCRdb called clonotypes with MiXCR, one entry per CDR3 protein. Among some 520,000 distinct CDR3 sequences listed, more than 15% were seen once. With 4 bases clipped from V and 0 bases from J, the junction kept 12 bases outside the gene matches. Germline loops: CDR1 SGDLS, CDR2 YYNGEE. The CDR3 extends over 18 amino acids. The material sequenced was CD4+ T cells sorted from PBMCs, taken around 25 months after vaccination. The V and J genes are TRBV9 and TRBJ2-4, with 8 bases fitting TRBD2. This TCR came from a man aged 50-75 years who received an inactivated influenza vaccine. CDR3 sequence: CASSPRGGPLLAKNIQYF. The DNA of the CDR3 is TGTGCCAGCAGCCCACGGGGGGGGCCACTTCTAGCCAAAAACATTCAGTACTTC.